This entry describes one T cell receptor (beta chain). Data came from immunoSEQ multiplex PCR; TCRdb stores just in-frame clones and leaves some out. The sample holds 35,000 or so clones, over 70% seen once. This sample is part of a study of blood T cell repertoires in COVID-19. Study at large: PBMCs, B-cell-depleted T cells, or T cells were the source of the cDNA or gDNA that made up the material.

CDR3 length equals 12 residues. Germline V gene sequence: CDR1 KGHSH, CDR2 LQKENI. Between the trimmed V and J ends, which lost 2 bases and 6 bases, there was a span of 7 bases. This chain joins TRBV18 and TRBJ1-1, with D tentatively TRBD1 (5 bases). This TCR was recovered from a man older than 75 with active or convalescent COVID-19. Sequencing input: peripheral blood. The CDR3 protein is CASSPTGSEAFF. CDR3 in DNA: TGTGCCAGCTCACCAACAGGTTCTGAAGCTTTCTTT.